This TCR beta chain emerged from a study of identical twins. Study results and caveats: The abundant beta clonotypes from cord blood had fewer insertions, and memory repertoires had none of this. Conclusions were drawn cross-sectionally by statistical analysis, without following the same donors. Analyses of zero insertions could, in part, be confounded by invariant MAIT and iNKT cells.

J lost 7 bases, V lost 3 bases, and 6 bases had no gene match. This CDR3 spans 15 amino acids. CDR1 SGHAT and CDR2 FQDESV come from the germline V gene (reference sequence). TCRdb re-analysed the 5' RACE reads in MiXCR, keeping a single row per CDR3 protein. Of under 250,000 distinct CDR3 sequences in the sample, around 6.9% are singletons; the top ten hold 1.9%. This clonotype was counted between two and nine times. Its antigen is as yet unknown. Every sampled donor was Caucasian and healthy. Another study also made use of these data, one on yellow fever vaccine responses in identical twins.

This receptor was identified in a woman between 18 and 29 years old in good health. This chain links TRBV11-1 with TRBJ2-1; 10 bases match TRBD2. The sequencing sample was made of memory (CD45RO+) T cells sorted from blood. The CDR3 here is CASSFASGRRNEQFF. CDR3 nucleotide sequence: TGTGCCAGCAGCTTCGCTAGCGGGAGAAGGAATGAGCAGTTCTTC.